The next 24 T cell receptor beta chains were all read from a single sample in a study of blood T cell repertoires in COVID-19. Profiling relied on immunoSEQ multiplex PCR, and the TCRdb table lists in-frame clones only, not all of them. The table includes some 170,000 clones, 84% detected once. The sequencing input was PBMCs or T cells enriched from blood (not recorded which). The source is a middle-aged man who had recovered from COVID-19.

The chain uses TRBV2 and TRBJ1-2, with 7 nucleotides matching TRBD1. Germline V gene lookup returns CDR1 SNHLY and CDR2 FYNNEI. CDR3 length: 15 residues. The junction had 7 bases not matched to a gene; V was cut back by 1 base and J by 5 bases. The CDR3 sequence: CASSEGRQGGYGYTF. The CDR3 DNA sequence: TGTGCCAGCAGTGAAGGAAGACAGGGTGGGTATGGCTACACCTTC.

About this clone: Its ends do not fully match the called genes, so a read error is possible. The chain has TRBV10-3 and TRBJ2-7; TRBD1 matches at 7 bases. The CDR3 runs 12 residues. CDR1 and CDR2 (germline): ENHRY, SYGVKD. CDR3 protein: CAISERQGPPHF. The DNA of the CDR3 is TGTGCCATCAGTGAACGACAGGGACCTCCGCACTTC.

The chain combines TRBV12-3 or TRBV12-4 with TRBJ2-5, with D possibly TRBD2 on 6 matching bases. Trimming left V 3 bases short and J 4 bases short, with 9 bases between. The CDR3 runs to 13 residues. The CDR3 reads CASSLWRGETQYF. CDR3 in DNA: TGTGCCAGCAGTTTGTGGCGGGGAGAGACCCAGTACTTC.

This chain links TRBV7-2 with TRBJ2-7, with 11 bases aligning to TRBD1. The germline V gene has CDR1 SGHTA and CDR2 FQGNSA. This CDR3 contains 14 residues. Unmatched junction bases numbered 8, after V lost 5 bases and J lost 8 bases. The DNA of the CDR3 is TGTGCCAGCAGCGCTTGGACAGGGGGCTTTAAGCAGTACTTC. The encoded protein is CASSAWTGGFKQYF.

The chain uses TRBV19 and TRBJ1-1; TRBD1 matches 7 bases. The CDR3 length is 16 residues. J gave up 1 base and V 5 bases, and 10 bases lay outside the gene matches. Per germline, CDR1 LNHDA and CDR2 SQIVND (reference sequence). CDR3: CASSPRDRIWNTEAFF. For the CDR3, the DNA is TGTGCCAGTAGTCCCCGGGACAGAATTTGGAACACTGAAGCTTTCTTT. The full variable domain, with the rest looked up from reference TRBV19 and TRBJ1-1, is DGGITQSPKYLFRKEGQNVTLSCEQNLNHDAMYWYRQDPGQGLRLIYYSQIVNDFQKGDIAEGYSVSREKKESFPLTVTSAQKNPTAFYLCASSPRDRIWNTEAFFGQGTRLTVV.

V and J are TRBV5-1 and TRBJ1-4; D not certain. Trimming stripped 0 bases from V and 11 bases from J, with 14 bases between. Looked up from germline, CDR1 is SGHRS and CDR2 is YFSETQ. This CDR3 has 14 residues. The CDR3 sequence: CASSLGSSGMKLFF. CDR3 in DNA: TGCGCCAGCAGCTTGGGGAGTTCGGGGATGAAACTGTTTTTT.

A few counts support this clone. This chain links TRBV5-1 with TRBJ2-1; 8 bases agree with TRBD2. Germline V lookup: CDR1 SGHRS, CDR2 YFSETQ. V lost 4 bases to trimming and J lost 0 bases; unmatched junction nucleotides: 3. The CDR3 is 15 residues long. CDR3 bases: TGCGCCAGCAGCACTAGCGGTAGCTCCTACAATGAGCAGTTCTTC. It is translated as CASSTSGSSYNEQFF.

This sequence joins TRBV5-4 and TRBJ1-6; a weak D match, TRBD1 (6 bases). CDR3 length: 15 residues. Trimming left V 0 bases short and J 7 bases short, with 11 bases between. Germline V gene data show CDR1 as SGHNT and CDR2 as YYREEE (reference sequence). The DNA for the CDR3 is TGTGCCAGCAGCTTGGAGCGGGGGCGGAATTCACCCCTCCACTTT. Its protein is CASSLERGRNSPLHF.

The chain carries TRBV29-1 and TRBJ1-5; D is possibly TRBD1 (6 bases). Germline lookup yields CDR1 SQVTM and CDR2 ANQGSEA. V shed 5 bases and J shed 0 bases, with 11 bases lying between them. This CDR3 contains 14 residues. CDR3 in DNA: TGCAGCGTTTTGGGGGCGGATAGCAATCAGCCCCAGCATTTT. As protein: CSVLGADSNQPQHF.

This chain links TRBV11-3 with TRBJ1-1, with D unresolved. Trimming cost V 3 bases and J 9 bases, with 14 bases left between them. From germline, CDR1 is SGHNT and CDR2 YENEEA. The CDR3 extends over 13 amino acids. The CDR3 is CASSFSPTSQAFF. The CDR3 region has the DNA TGTGCCAGCAGCTTTTCTCCTACCTCCCAAGCTTTCTTT.

V usage is TRBV6-1 and J usage is TRBJ1-2; 7 bases fit TRBD1. The CDR3 covers 13 residues. The germline V gene encodes CDR1 MNHNS and CDR2 SASEGT. With V trimmed by 2 bases and J by 8 bases, 5 bases remained unmatched. The CDR3 DNA is TGTGCCAGCAGTGAAATCAGGGGGGAGGGCTACACCTTC. This encodes CASSEIRGEGYTF.

About this clone itself: One junction end does not reproduce the germline sequence, and a read error may be involved. The chain carries TRBV6-1 and TRBJ1-2; 9 bases align to TRBD1. This CDR3 has 17 amino acids. The germline V gene encodes CDR1 MNHNS and CDR2 SASEGT. The CDR3 reads CASREGDRGGANYGYTF. The CDR3 nucleotides are TGTGCCAGCAGGGAAGGTGACAGGGGGGGTGCTAACTATGGCTACACCTTC.

This chain links TRBV10-3 with TRBJ1-1; TRBD1 aligns across 7 bases. Trimming cost V 4 bases and J 1 base; bases outside gene matches: 6. The CDR3 consists of 15 residues. Germline-derived CDR1 and CDR2 are ENHRY and SYGVKD. The CDR3 here is CAISGGGGQNTEAFF. The CDR3 region has the DNA TGTGCCATCAGTGGTGGAGGGGGCCAGAACACTGAAGCTTTCTTT.

The genes are TRBV5-1 and TRBJ1-4; 10 bases map to TRBD1. Per germline, CDR1 SGHRS and CDR2 YFSETQ. V gave up 4 bases and J gave up 4 bases; unmatched junction bases: 4. This CDR3 region has 15 residues. CDR3 DNA sequence: TGCGCCAGCAGCCCGGGACAGGGGATTAATGAAAAACTGTTTTTT. Its translation: CASSPGQGINEKLFF.

Concerning this clone: This CDR3 is also generated by other DNA sequences in the sample. The chain joins TRBV12-3 or TRBV12-4 to TRBJ1-2; 8 bases match TRBD1. CDR3 length: 13 amino acids. V shed 1 base and J 5 bases; nucleotides not matched to a gene: 0. In DNA, the CDR3 is TGTGCCAGCAGTTTAGGACAGGGGTATGGCTACACCTTC. Translated: CASSLGQGYGYTF.

In its sample, this clone was seen once. This chain links TRBV5-6 with TRBJ1-2; no clear D. This CDR3 comprises 14 residues. Germline V gene lookup returns CDR1 SGHDT and CDR2 YYEEEE. Trimming took off 0 bases at V and 2 bases at J, with 8 bases between the two ends. The CDR3 nucleotides are TGTGCCAGCAGCTTGGCCGACACAAACTATGGCTACACCTTC. The encoded protein is CASSLADTNYGYTF. The whole variable domain, filled in from reference TRBV5-6 and TRBJ1-2, reads DAGVTQSPTHLIKTRGQQVTLRCSPKSGHDTVSWYQQALGQGPQFIFQYYEEEERQRGNFPDRFSGHQFPNYSSELNVNALLLGDSALYLCASSLADTNYGYTFGSGTRLTVV.

The chain is built from TRBV12-3 or TRBV12-4 and TRBJ1-2; 7 bases are a match to TRBD1. The V and J ends lost 3 bases and 5 bases, in that order; junction bases with no gene match: 3. There are 13 residues in the CDR3. The CDR3 here is CASSFNRGYGYTF. The CDR3 DNA follows: TGTGCCAGCAGTTTCAACAGGGGTTATGGCTACACCTTC.

The rearrangement joins TRBV11-1 to TRBJ1-1; TRBD1 matches 9 bases. The CDR3 loop spans 14 amino acids. Germline V gene data show CDR1 as SGHAT and CDR2 as FQDESV (reference sequence). J was trimmed by 5 bases and V by 6 bases; bases with no gene match: 7. Written as DNA, the CDR3 is TGTGCCAGCAGTTACACAGGGGGCAGGACTGAAGCTTTCTTT. It translates to CASSYTGGRTEAFF.

The V call is TRBV20-1, the J call TRBJ2-1; possibly TRBD1 for D (6 bases). There are 19 residues in the CDR3. V was clipped by 3 bases and J by 0 bases, with 24 bases between them. Germline CDR1 and CDR2: DFQATT and SNEGSKA (reference sequence). Here the CDR3 reads CSASAPGQGLMSSYNEQFF. The CDR3, as DNA: TGCAGTGCTAGTGCCCCGGGACAAGGCCTCATGAGCTCCTACAATGAGCAGTTCTTC.

V gene TRBV30 combines with J gene TRBJ1-6; TRBD1 is a possible D gene (5 bases). Germline CDR1 GTSNPN, CDR2 SVGIG (reference sequence). This CDR3 has 13 residues. With 3 bases removed from V and 7 bases from J, the gap between germline ends came to 10 bases. CDR3 region: CAWRGQVNSPLHF. The CDR3, as DNA: TGTGCCTGGAGAGGACAAGTAAATTCACCCCTCCACTTT.

In nucleotides, the CDR3 is TGTGCCAGCAGGGGGGGACTAGCGGGGTCAGATACGCAGTATTTT. This encodes CASRGGLAGSDTQYF. V usage is TRBV2 and J usage is TRBJ2-3; 13 bases match TRBD2. V was pared by 6 bases and J by 4 bases, with 4 bases of the junction left unmatched. CDR3 length: 15 amino acids. Germline CDR1 SNHLY, CDR2 FYNNEI.

The DNA for the CDR3 is TGTGCCAGCAGCCAGACAGGGGGGCCGAACACTGAAGCTTTCTTT. This codes for CASSQTGGPNTEAFF. The rearrangement joins TRBV7-9 to TRBJ1-1; TRBD1 matches at 9 bases. V gave up 5 bases and J gave up 1 base; unmatched junction bases: 5. This CDR3 has 15 residues. CDR1 and CDR2 from the germline V gene are SEHNR and FQNEAQ (reference sequence).

CDR3 nucleotides: TGTGCCAGCAGACCGGACAGGGGGTATATGAACACTGAAGCTTTCTTT. Its protein is CASRPDRGYMNTEAFF. This chain joins TRBV27 and TRBJ1-1, with TRBD1 identical over 10 bases. CDR3 size: 16 residues. V shed 6 bases and J 0 bases; nucleotides not matched to a gene: 7. The germline V gene has CDR1 MNHEY and CDR2 SMNVEV (reference sequence).

This chain uses TRBV3-1 (or the pseudogene TRBV3-2) with TRBJ1-1; no reliable D call. V was trimmed by 0 bases and J by 1 base, leaving 18 bases between them. The CDR3 length is 18 residues. CDR1 and CDR2 from the germline V gene are LGHDT and YNNKEL (reference sequence). The CDR3 reads CASSQDGVRGSWNTEAFF. Written as DNA, the CDR3 is TGTGCCAGCAGCCAAGACGGGGTCCGGGGTAGTTGGAACACTGAAGCTTTCTTT.